This record covers a single TCR beta chain. What it binds is unknown. This record comes from a study of T-cell memory formation after mild COVID-19. At the level of the study: TCR clusters were mostly donor specific. Study results and caveats: The authors left the SARS-CoV-2 specificity of second-wave clones peaking on day 37 unconfirmed. A second wave expanding day 15 to 37 was CD4+-biased; contracting clones were balanced.

Constant-segment primers served in 5'RACE that generated TCR alpha and TCR beta cDNA libraries bearing sample barcodes and UMIs. Via MiXCR, TCRdb re-called the 5' RACE reads, giving one row per CDR3 protein. The data show some 260,000 distinct CDR3 sequences, 15% to 20% seen once. Trimming pared 0 bases from V and 2 bases from J, leaving 10 bases between. Germline V gene data show CDR1 as SGDLS and CDR2 as YYNGEE. The CDR3 covers 15 residues. The TCR comes from a man aged 18 to 30 who had mild COVID-19 (a few samples of this study predate the infection). Cell type and time point are not known. The chain joins TRBV9 to TRBJ2-3; no clear D. Sequencing used PBMCs or a T cell subset sorted from them (not recorded which). The CDR3 nucleotides are TGTGCCAGCAGCGTAGCTCCACAGTCCACAGATACGCAGTATTTT. Protein: CASSVAPQSTDTQYF. Together with reference TRBV9 and TRBJ2-3, the CDR3 gives the full variable domain: DSGVTQTPKHLITATGQRVTLRCSPRSGDLSVYWYQQSLDQGLQFLIQYYNGEERAKGNILERFSAQQFPDLHSELNLSSLELGDSALYFCASSVAPQSTDTQYFGPGTRLTVL.